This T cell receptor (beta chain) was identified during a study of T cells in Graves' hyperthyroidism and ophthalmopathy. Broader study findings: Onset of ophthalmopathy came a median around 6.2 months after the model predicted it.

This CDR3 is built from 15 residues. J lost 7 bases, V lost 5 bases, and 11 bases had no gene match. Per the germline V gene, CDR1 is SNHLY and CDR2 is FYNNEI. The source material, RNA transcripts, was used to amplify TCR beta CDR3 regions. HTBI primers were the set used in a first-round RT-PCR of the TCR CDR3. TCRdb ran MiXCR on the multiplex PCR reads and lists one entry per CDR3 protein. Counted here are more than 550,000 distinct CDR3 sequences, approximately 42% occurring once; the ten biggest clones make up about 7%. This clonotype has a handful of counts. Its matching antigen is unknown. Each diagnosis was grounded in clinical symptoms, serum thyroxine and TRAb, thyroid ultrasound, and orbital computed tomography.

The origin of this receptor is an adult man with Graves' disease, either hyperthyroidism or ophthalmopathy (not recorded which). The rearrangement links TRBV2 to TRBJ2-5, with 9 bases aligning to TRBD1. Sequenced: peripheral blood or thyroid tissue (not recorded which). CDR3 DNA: TGTGCCAGCAGTCGCGGACAGGGGCTAGGAGGGACCCAGTACTTC. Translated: CASSRGQGLGGTQYF. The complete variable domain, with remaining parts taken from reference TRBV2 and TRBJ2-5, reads EPEVTQTPSHQVTQMGQEVILRCVPISNHLYFYWYRQILGQKVEFLVSFYNNEISEKSEIFDDQFSVERPDGSNFTLKIRSTKLEDSAMYFCASSRGQGLGGTQYFGPGTRLLVL.